This is a list of T cell receptor beta chains from one sample in a study of a mutant IDH1 vaccine in newly diagnosed glioma. The assay was immunoSEQ multiplex PCR, and TCRdb's table has in-frame clones only and misses some. The table lists around 82,000 clones, over 75% of them singletons. The source material was PBMCs, sampled from a glioma patient treated with radiotherapy, temozolomide or both. The receptors were gathered from a middle-aged man with glioma. Some clones in this sample may be carry-over from other donors' samples. Both conserved end residues are part of each CDR3. The order of the fields is clone size, D gene, J gene, V gene, CDR3 protein, CDR3 DNA. The D gene is left open where the match is weak. Some rows mark clone size as missing; the rest say once, few, many or name a class of expanded clone.

>.|.|TRBJ1-1|TRBV5-6
CASSLSFGWTEAFF
TGTGCCAGCAGCTTGAGTTTTGGGTGGACTGAAGCTTTCTTT
>.|.|TRBJ2-5|TRBV19
CASSPQPHTGGTQYF
TGTGCCAGTAGTCCTCAGCCACACACGGGTGGGACCCAGTACTTC
>.|TRBD1|TRBJ1-1|TRBV6-6
CASSSQTGYQTEAFF
TGTGCCAGCAGTTCTCAGACAGGGTATCAGACTGAAGCTTTCTTT
>.|.|TRBJ2-6|TRBV14
CASSTAGSGANVLTF
TGTGCCAGCAGTACGGCGGGCTCTGGGGCCAACGTCCTGACTTTC
>.|TRBD2|TRBJ2-1|TRBV7-9
CASSNLAGGLDEQFF
TGTGCCAGCAGCAATCTAGCGGGGGGGCTGGATGAGCAGTTCTTC
>.|.|TRBJ2-2|TRBV6-5
CASSYSMTENTGELFF
TGTGCCAGCAGTTACTCGATGACAGAGAACACCGGGGAGCTGTTTTTT
>once|.|TRBJ1-2|TRBV7-8
CASSLEQGRAGGYTF
TGTGCCAGCAGCTTAGAACAGGGCCGCGCTGGGGGCTACACCTTC
>.|.|TRBJ2-1|TRBV19
CASSMRTGVGAAHNEQFF
TGTGCCAGTAGTATGAGGACGGGGGTCGGGGCAGCCCACAATGAGCAGTTCTTC
>.|.|TRBJ1-3|TRBV6-5
CASSAIQGPGNTIYF
TGTGCCAGCAGTGCTATCCAAGGCCCTGGAAACACCATATATTTT
>.|TRBD1|TRBJ1-2|TRBV11-2
CASSPRQGVKYYGYTF
TGTGCCAGCAGCCCTCGTCAGGGGGTGAAGTACTATGGCTACACCTTC
>.|TRBD2|TRBJ2-7|TRBV2
CASRPTSGSSYEQYF
TGTGCCAGCAGGCCCACTAGCGGGAGCTCCTACGAGCAGTACTTC
>few|.|TRBJ1-2|TRBV2
CASSEVRGFGGYTF
TGTGCCAGCAGTGAGGTTCGGGGGTTTGGTGGCTACACCTTC
>.|.|TRBJ2-7|TRBV2
CASTRTDEQYF
TGTGCCAGCACCAGGACTGACGAGCAGTACTTC
>.|.|TRBJ1-1|TRBV6-5
CASSWRGENTEAFF
TGTGCCAGCAGTTGGAGGGGCGAGAACACTGAAGCTTTCTTT
>.|.|TRBJ1-2|TRBV18
CASSPSGQDYGYTF
TGTGCCAGCTCACCCTCCGGGCAGGACTATGGCTACACCTTC
>.|TRBD1|TRBJ2-2|TRBV2
CASSGRTGYAGELFF
TGTGCCAGCAGTGGAAGGACAGGGTACGCCGGGGAGCTGTTTTTT
>.|TRBD1|TRBJ1-1|TRBV4-1
CASSQDGTGTNTEAFF
TGCGCCAGCAGCCAAGATGGGACAGGGACGAACACTGAAGCTTTCTTT
>.|TRBD1|TRBJ1-3|TRBV10-3
CAISGTGGGNTIYF
TGTGCCATCAGTGGGACAGGCGGTGGAAACACCATATATTTT
>.|.|TRBJ1-2|TRBV29-1
CSVETVQPYGYTF
TGCAGCGTTGAAACGGTCCAACCATATGGCTACACCTTC
>.|.|TRBJ1-2|TRBV5-4
CASSPGYETDLGYTF
TGTGCCAGCAGCCCGGGGTATGAGACAGATCTTGGCTACACCTTC
>.|TRBD1|TRBJ2-7|TRBV11-1
CASSKGQSYEQYF
TGTGCCAGCAGCAAGGGACAGTCCTACGAGCAGTACTTC
>.|TRBD1|TRBJ1-2|TRBV14
CASSQEITGGNYGYTF
TGTGCCAGCAGCCAAGAGATTACAGGGGGGAACTATGGCTACACCTTC
>.|.|TRBJ1-5|TRBV6-5
CASSYYQGQPQHF
TGTGCCAGCAGTTACTACCAGGGTCAGCCCCAGCATTTT
>.|.|TRBJ1-1|TRBV2
CASSETATEAFF
TGTGCCAGCAGTGAGACAGCAACTGAAGCTTTCTTT
>.|.|TRBJ2-7|TRBV6-5
CASSYRAGSSYEQYF
TGTGCCAGCAGTTACCGGGCAGGGAGCTCCTACGAGCAGTACTTC